These 23 T cell receptor beta chains were sequenced from one sample in a study of shared T cell receptors in the human thymus. TCRdb's copy holds only in-frame clones and misses some; the assay was immunoSEQ multiplex PCR. The sample has some 640,000 clones, approximately 87% seen once; the top ten hold just under 0.0095%. The data were also submitted as part of a second study, on human thymus T cells.

Source material: thymocytes. The receptors shown here come from a boy younger than two with a congenital heart defect.

This chain connects TRBV18 to TRBJ1-5, with 10 bases aligning to TRBD1. The CDR3 has 15 amino acids. J was trimmed by 6 bases and V by 0 bases; bases with no gene match: 2. Per germline, CDR1 KGHSH and CDR2 LQKENI. CDR3 DNA sequence: TGTGCCAGCTCACCACCCTGGGACAGGGGTCAGCCCCAGCATTTT. Protein sequence: CASSPPWDRGQPQHF.

The chain recombines TRBV14 with TRBJ1-2; D might be TRBD1 (5 bases). Germline V gene lookup returns CDR1 SGHDN and CDR2 FVKESK. The germline V and J ends were trimmed by 5 bases and 8 bases, with 15 bases remaining between them. The CDR3 has 13 residues. CDR3 amino acids: CASSLQAYRGYTF. The CDR3 nucleotides read TGTGCCAGCAGCTTACAGGCTTATCGGGGCTACACCTTC.

This chain uses TRBV9 with TRBJ2-3, with 9 bases fitting TRBD2. The CDR3 contains 21 residues. Germline assignment: CDR1 SGDLS and CDR2 YYNGEE. V was clipped by 0 bases and J by 4 bases; unmatched bases: 21. The CDR3 DNA reads TGTGCCAGCAGCGTAGCTCCCGGGCTGGCGGGGGGGCCCTTGGGCTCAGATACGCAGTATTTT. Translated, it gives CASSVAPGLAGGPLGSDTQYF.

The rearrangement uses TRBV4-3 and TRBJ2-7, with 10 bases identical to TRBD2. V dropped 2 bases and J dropped 4; count of bases not matched to a gene: 5. Germline V lookup: CDR1 LGHNA, CDR2 YSLEER. The CDR3 covers 15 residues. This CDR3 is CASSQSSSGSYEQYF. The CDR3 DNA sequence: TGCGCCAGCAGCCAATCGTCTAGCGGGAGTTACGAGCAGTACTTC.

The chain has TRBV18 and TRBJ2-7, with D maybe TRBD1 (6 bases). This CDR3 comprises 14 residues. The germline V gene has CDR1 KGHSH and CDR2 LQKENI. Deletions cut 2 bases from V and 3 bases from J, with 11 bases between. Here the CDR3 reads CASSPVRGLYEQYF. CDR3 coding DNA: TGTGCCAGCTCACCAGTCAGGGGTCTCTACGAGCAGTACTTC.

This CDR3 reads CASSWRGQRNTGELFF. DNA for the CDR3: TGTGCCAGCAGTTGGAGGGGACAGAGGAACACCGGGGAGCTGTTTTTT. The chain links TRBV28 to TRBJ2-2, with D possibly matching TRBD1 (7 bases). V lost 4 bases, J lost 1 base, and 13 bases lay in between. Germline assignment: CDR1 MDHEN and CDR2 SYDVKM. This CDR3 has 16 amino acids.

This chain uses TRBV4-1 with TRBJ2-2; D ambiguous. Germline V lookup: CDR1 MGHRA, CDR2 YSYEKL. Trimming took 0 bases from V and 4 from J, leaving 6 bases between them. The CDR3 length is 14 residues. DNA for the CDR3: TGCGCCAGCAGCCAAGAGTTCGTCACCGGGGAGCTGTTTTTT. It translates to CASSQEFVTGELFF.

The V call is TRBV5-1, the J call TRBJ2-5; 9 nucleotides line up with TRBD1. V shed 4 bases and J 5 bases; nucleotides not matched to a gene: 6. The CDR3 is 14 amino acids. CDR1 and CDR2 (germline): SGHRS, YFSETQ. CDR3 in amino acids: CASSMGQGMETQYF. In nucleotides, the CDR3 is TGCGCCAGCAGCATGGGACAGGGTATGGAGACCCAGTACTTC. Full variable domain (outside the CDR3, taken from reference TRBV5-1 and TRBJ2-5): KAGVTQTPRYLIKTRGQQVTLSCSPISGHRSVSWYQQTPGQGLQFLFEYFSETQRNKGNFPGRFSGRQFSNSRSEMNVSTLELGDSALYLCASSMGQGMETQYFGPGTRLLVL.

The rearrangement joins TRBV11-2 to TRBJ1-1; the match to TRBD1 covers 9 bases. V was clipped by 6 bases and J by 2 bases; unmatched bases: 13. The CDR3 totals 17 residues. From germline, CDR1 is SGHAT and CDR2 FQNNGV. Here the CDR3 reads CASRPRTGTGINTEAFF. CDR3 nucleotides: TGTGCCAGCAGACCACGGACCGGGACAGGGATAAACACTGAAGCTTTCTTT.

This clone was counted between two and nine times. The CDR3 reads CASSPPGGQISGNTIYF. The CDR3 bases are TGTGCCAGCTCACCTCCGGGAGGGCAAATCTCTGGAAACACCATATATTTT. The chain recombines TRBV18 with TRBJ1-3; D gene unclear. V lost 3 bases, J lost 0 bases, and 15 bases lay in between. Per germline, CDR1 KGHSH and CDR2 LQKENI. CDR3 size: 17 residues.

The gene calls are TRBV7-2 and TRBJ1-6; TRBD1 aligns across 8 bases. Trimming at V came to 5 bases and at J to 7 bases, leaving 19 bases not matched to a gene. Per the germline V gene, CDR1 is SGHTA and CDR2 is FQGNSA. The CDR3 runs 19 residues. In DNA form, the CDR3 reads TGTGCCAGCAGCCCTGCCTCTGACAGGGGCCATGTCATCAATTCACCCCTCCACTTT. This sequence encodes CASSPASDRGHVINSPLHF.

The chain carries TRBV28 and TRBJ1-2; possibly TRBD1 for D (5 bases). CDR1 and CDR2 (germline): MDHEN, SYDVKM. This CDR3 contains 15 residues. Between the trimmed V and J ends, which lost 6 bases and 2 bases, there was a span of 16 bases. In DNA, the CDR3 is TGTGCCAGCAGCCCGAATGAGAAGGGGAACTATGGCTACACCTTC. Translation: CASSPNEKGNYGYTF.

The rearrangement links TRBV4-3 to TRBJ1-2, with D possibly TRBD1 on 6 matching bases. Per the germline V gene, CDR1 is LGHNA and CDR2 is YSLEER. The CDR3 runs 17 residues. V was pared by 2 bases and J by 4 bases, with 20 bases between. Here the CDR3 reads CASSQYKPDRTAYGYTF. CDR3 DNA: TGCGCCAGCAGCCAATATAAGCCAGATCGGACAGCCTATGGCTACACCTTC.

This chain links TRBV10-3 with TRBJ1-4; weak D call: TRBD1 (6 bases). Between the trimmed V and J ends, which lost 6 bases and 12 bases, there was a span of 14 bases. Germline lookup yields CDR1 ENHRY and CDR2 SYGVKD. The CDR3 is 12 residues long. The CDR3 here is CAISLQGGELFF. CDR3 in DNA: TGTGCCATCAGCTTACAGGGTGGGGAACTGTTTTTT.

The CDR3 DNA reads TGCGCCAGCAGCCATTCAGGTTCTCAGGGGGAAAAACTGTTTTTT. It is translated as CASSHSGSQGEKLFF. The chain recombines TRBV4-3 with TRBJ1-4; maybe TRBD1 (6 bases). The CDR3 is 15 residues long. CDR1 is LGHNA, CDR2 YSLEER, per germline. Trimming stripped 3 bases from V and 8 bases from J, with 16 bases between.

This chain uses TRBV29-1 with TRBJ2-5; TRBD2 might be the D (6 bases). Germline lookup yields CDR1 SQVTM and CDR2 ANQGSEA. The CDR3 spans 13 residues. V was shortened by 4 bases and J by 0 bases, with 9 bases between the two germline ends. This CDR3 reads CSVVRGYQETQYF. The CDR3 coding sequence is TGCAGCGTTGTCCGGGGGTACCAAGAGACCCAGTACTTC.

The chain combines TRBV19 with TRBJ2-1; 10 nucleotides align to TRBD2. J lost 3 bases, V lost 5 bases, and 7 bases had no gene match. This CDR3 comprises 16 residues. Per the germline V gene, CDR1 is LNHDA and CDR2 is SQIVND (reference sequence). CDR3 region: CASSPGLAGDYNEQFF. CDR3 DNA sequence: TGTGCCAGTAGTCCCGGCCTAGCGGGAGACTACAATGAGCAGTTCTTC.

The count of this clone is one. This chain links TRBV15 with TRBJ2-7, with TRBD1 as a possible D gene (5 bases). This CDR3 contains 13 residues. Germline V CDR1 and CDR2: LNHNV, YYDKDF (reference sequence). V lost 1 base to trimming and J lost 6 bases, with 10 bases between them. In DNA, the CDR3 is TGTGCCACCAGCAGAGGGCAGGGCATCGAGCAGTACTTC. Protein sequence: CATSRGQGIEQYF. The whole variable domain, remainder taken from reference TRBV15 and TRBJ2-7, is DAMVIQNPRYQVTQFGKPVTLSCSQTLNHNVMYWYQQKSSQAPKLLFHYYDKDFNNEADTPDNFQSRRPNTSFCFLDIRSPGLGDTAMYLCATSRGQGIEQYFGPGTRLTVT.

As concerns this clone: The same CDR3 also results from other DNA sequences found in this sample. This sequence joins TRBV2 and TRBJ2-5; TRBD2 aligns across 7 bases. J gave up 5 bases and V 3 bases, and 3 bases lay outside the gene matches. This CDR3 has 13 residues. From germline, CDR1 is SNHLY and CDR2 FYNNEI. The CDR3 loop is CASSEGRGETQYF. The CDR3 region has the DNA TGTGCCAGCAGTGAGGGGAGGGGCGAGACCCAGTACTTC.

The rearrangement uses TRBV10-1 and TRBJ1-1; D is uncertain. CDR1 and CDR2 from the germline V gene are WNHNN and SYGVQD (reference sequence). Trimming took off 2 bases at V and 1 base at J, with 17 bases between the two ends. This CDR3 is 17 amino acids long. CDR3 nucleotides: TGCGCCAGCAGTGAGGAAGGTCGAGTTGAGGGGAACACTGAAGCTTTCTTT. This translates into CASSEEGRVEGNTEAFF.

The V and J genes are TRBV6-6 and TRBJ1-5, with 8 nucleotides matching TRBD1. Losses at the gene ends were 6 bases for V and 1 base for J; bases not matched to a gene: 5. Germline V lookup: CDR1 MNHNY, CDR2 SVGAGI (reference sequence). The CDR3 is 15 residues long. The CDR3 DNA reads TGTGCCAGCAGGTCGGGACAGGCCAGCAATCAGCCCCAGCATTTT. Translating gives CASRSGQASNQPQHF.

The CDR3 sequence: CASSSPGQFANTGELFF. The CDR3 DNA is TGTGCCAGCAGCTCTCCCGGACAGTTCGCGAACACCGGGGAGCTGTTTTTT. The V gene is TRBV7-9, the J gene TRBJ2-2; a possible D gene is TRBD1 (6 bases). Trimming removed 4 bases from V and 0 bases from J, with 15 bases in between. The CDR3 has 17 residues. Germline values: CDR1 SEHNR, CDR2 FQNEAQ (reference sequence). Full variable domain (missing parts from reference TRBV7-9 and TRBJ2-2): DTGVSQNPRHKITKRGQNVTFRCDPISEHNRLYWYRQTLGQGPEFLTYFQNEAQLEKSRLLSDRFSAERPKGSFSTLEIQRTEQGDSAMYLCASSSPGQFANTGELFFGEGSRLTVL.

On this clone: The junction departs from germline at one end; a sequencing error may be responsible. Other DNA sequences in the same sample also yield this CDR3. The chain links TRBV30 to TRBJ1-6, with 12 positions matching TRBD1. The CDR3 runs to 17 residues. Germline CDR1 reads GTSNPN; CDR2 reads SVGIG (reference sequence). For the CDR3, the DNA is TGTGCCTGGAGCGGGGACAGGGGGCGCGTCTATAATTCCCCCCTCCACTTT. Amino acid sequence: CAWSGDRGRVYNSPLHF.